The entry below describes one T cell receptor (beta chain). This specimen comes from a study of T cell responses to AZD1222 COVID-19 vaccine. The CDR3 contains 17 residues. Germline V CDR1 and CDR2: SNHLY, FYNNEI. After removal of 6 bases from V and 2 bases from J, the junction contained 4 bases not matched to a gene. The repertoire was sequenced with immunoSEQ multiplex PCR; TCRdb's copy has only in-frame clones and lacks some. The repertoire has about 90,000 clones, 88% of them found once; the top ten carry over 9%. The clonotype originates from an adult in good health. The J gene is TRBJ2-1, the V gene TRBV2, with TRBD2 matching 16 bases. The specimen comprised peripheral blood, sampled on day 0 of MenACWY control vaccination. CDR3 region: CASRAGTSGGAYNEQFF. The CDR3, as DNA: TGTGCCAGCAGGGCCGGGACTAGCGGGGGGGCCTACAATGAGCAGTTCTTC.